This T cell receptor beta chain appears in the sequencing data of a study of regulatory T cells in long-lasting Graves disease. This clonotype has a handful of counts. Its antigen is still unknown. General study results and limits: Results may be inaccurate due to the small sample size.

Germline V lookup: CDR1 SGHDT, CDR2 YYEEEE. The CDR3 loop spans 18 amino acids. Germline trimming cut 4 bases from V and 1 base from J; bases unmatched to any gene: 14. Specified time point: persistent/refractory GD, antithyroid drugs over 5 years with positive TRAb. Extracted PBMC RNA gave rise to the TCR library. Combining iRepertoire HTBI primers with Arm-PCR of CDR3 regions, the authors built TCR beta libraries. TCRdb passed the multiplex PCR reads through MiXCR, listing each CDR3 protein once. This table has approximately 400,000 distinct CDR3 sequences, more than 20% appearing once. The TCR sequence derives from a female donor with Graves disease. Sequencing was performed on peripheral blood mononuclear cells (PBMCs), taken when the disease was refractory, from a patient treated with antithyroid drugs. The rearrangement joins TRBV5-6 to TRBJ2-1; TRBD2 agrees at 7 bases. CDR3 residues: CASSPRGGGRGSYNEQFF. Here the CDR3 DNA reads TGTGCCAGCAGCCCCCGGGGTGGCGGGAGAGGATCCTACAATGAGCAGTTCTTC.